Sequencing of this T cell receptor (beta chain) was carried out in a study of technical replicates of blood from four donors. Assay: immunoSEQ multiplex PCR; the TCRdb copy retains only in-frame clones and omits some. The sample lists 75,000 to 85,000 clones, approximately 96% occurring once. The length of the CDR3 is 16 residues. In germline, CDR1 is SGHTA, CDR2 FQGTGA. Trimming stripped 2 bases from V and 1 base from J, with 9 bases between. The sequenced sample was T cells isolated from PBMCs. The sequence came from a human donor in good health. J is TRBJ2-6 and V is TRBV7-3, with D possibly being TRBD1 (5 bases). The CDR3 region is CASSLDSPSGANVLTF. In nucleotides, the CDR3 is TGTGCCAGCAGCTTAGACAGCCCGTCTGGGGCCAACGTCCTGACTTTC.